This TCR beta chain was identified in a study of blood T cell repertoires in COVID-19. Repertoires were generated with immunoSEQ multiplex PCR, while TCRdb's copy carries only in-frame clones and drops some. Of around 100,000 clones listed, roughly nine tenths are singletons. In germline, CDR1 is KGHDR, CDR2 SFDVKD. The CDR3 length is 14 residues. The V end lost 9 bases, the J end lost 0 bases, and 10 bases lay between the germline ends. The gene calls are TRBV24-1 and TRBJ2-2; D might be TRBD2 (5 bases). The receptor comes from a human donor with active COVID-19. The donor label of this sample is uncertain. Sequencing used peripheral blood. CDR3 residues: CATSGIANTGELFF. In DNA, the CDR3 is TGTGCCACCTCGGGGATCGCGAACACCGGGGAGCTGTTTTTT.